These T cell receptor beta chains were read from a single sample in a study of blood T cell repertoires in COVID-19. Profiling relied on immunoSEQ multiplex PCR, and the TCRdb table lists in-frame clones only, not all of them. The table shows roughly 100,000 clones, with 84% occurring only once. Sample: peripheral blood. These receptor sequences come from a human donor in a cohort sampled during active or convalescent COVID-19. The CDR3 runs from the conserved cysteine through the conserved F or W. D genes are given only for firm matches. Clone size is shown for a subset of rows, as once, few, many or a class of expanded clone.

CDR3 DNA	CDR3 protein	J gene	D gene	clone size	V gene
TGTGCCAGCAGCCAAGATCCCGCGGGGGCGTGGGAGACCCAGTACTTC	CASSQDPAGAWETQYF	TRBJ2-5	NA	NA	TRBV4-2
TGTGCCAGCAGTTTAGTGCCGGGCTACGAGCAGTACTTC	CASSLVPGYEQYF	TRBJ2-7	NA	NA	TRBV12-3/TRBV12-4
TGTGCCAGCAGCCGTATGTCGGGGGGTGGCACAGATACGCAGTATTTT	CASSRMSGGGTDTQYF	TRBJ2-3	TRBD2	NA	TRBV5-4
TGTGCCAGCAGCCCCCCGGGGGCGGGGGGGATCTCCTACAATGAGCAGTTCTTC	CASSPPGAGGISYNEQFF	TRBJ2-1	TRBD2	once	TRBV5-6
TGTGCCAGCAGTCAGGAATTACAGGGACTAGAAGCTTTCTTT	CASSQELQGLEAFF	TRBJ1-1	NA	NA	TRBV3-1/TRBV3-2
TGCGCCAGCAGCCCAATCGGAGGGGCCTGGGATGAAAAACTGTTTTTT	CASSPIGGAWDEKLFF	TRBJ1-4	NA	NA	TRBV5-1
TGTGCCAGCAGTCCCGGGGGGGGTGAGGAGCTGTTTTTT	CASSPGGGEELFF	TRBJ2-2	TRBD2	NA	TRBV28
TGTGCCTGGAGTGTTCAGGGTAGCCGCTACACCTTC	CAWSVQGSRYTF	TRBJ1-2	NA	NA	TRBV30
TGTGCCAGCAGCCCCCGGGGGGCGGGGGGGCGGAGGGAGACCCAGTACTTC	CASSPRGAGGRRETQYF	TRBJ2-5	TRBD2	NA	TRBV7-2
TGTGCCAGCACACCCCGGGACTTGGACAATGAGCAGTTCTTC	CASTPRDLDNEQFF	TRBJ2-1	NA	NA	TRBV6-5
TGTGCTAGTGGTCCCCCGACAGGGGCCTACGAGCAGTACTTC	CASGPPTGAYEQYF	TRBJ2-7	TRBD1	NA	TRBV12-5
TGTGCCAGCAAACTACAGGGCCTCGAGCAGTACTTC	CASKLQGLEQYF	TRBJ2-7	NA	NA	TRBV2
TGCGCCAGCAGCCAAGAGGGGACAGGGGCGTATGGCTACACCTTC	CASSQEGTGAYGYTF	TRBJ1-2	TRBD1	NA	TRBV4-1
TGTGCCACCAGTGATACAGGGGATGGCTACACCTTC	CATSDTGDGYTF	TRBJ1-2	TRBD1	once	TRBV24-1
TGTGCCAGCAGCAGAGGGGGCCCTAATGAAAAACTGTTTTTT	CASSRGGPNEKLFF	TRBJ1-4	TRBD1	NA	TRBV6-5
TGTGCCAGCAGCCAAGATCCAGCGGGGGAGCAGTTCTTC	CASSQDPAGEQFF	TRBJ2-1	TRBD2	NA	TRBV3-1/TRBV3-2
TGTGCCAGCAGCTCCGATACCCTGGACAGCTCGAAGTACTTC	CASSSDTLDSSKYF	TRBJ2-7	NA	once	TRBV13
TGTGCCAGCAGCCCATCGCCGGGGACAGGGCTCCATGAGCAGTTCTTC	CASSPSPGTGLHEQFF	TRBJ2-1	TRBD1	NA	TRBV7-3
TGTGCCAGCAGAGCGTGGGGTGGCGGGGGGAAGGTAGAGCAGTACTTC	CASRAWGGGGKVEQYF	TRBJ2-7	TRBD2	NA	TRBV7-2
TGTGCCAGCAGCGCACAGGGGGCGGGCTACACCTTC	CASSAQGAGYTF	TRBJ1-2	TRBD1	NA	TRBV11-3
TGCGCCAGCAGCCAAACAGGGGGTTTGGGCTCTGGAAACACCATATATTTT	CASSQTGGLGSGNTIYF	TRBJ1-3	TRBD1	NA	TRBV5-1
TGTGCCAGCAGCCGGGGACAGGGGGCTGGTCAGCCCCAGCATTTT	CASSRGQGAGQPQHF	TRBJ1-5	TRBD1	NA	TRBV7-2
TGTGCCAGCAGTCGACCTCGGACTAGCGGGTACGAGCAGTACTTC	CASSRPRTSGYEQYF	TRBJ2-7	TRBD2	once	TRBV28
TGTGCCAGCAGCTCAGACAGATACACTGAAGCTTTCTTT	CASSSDRYTEAFF	TRBJ1-1	NA	NA	TRBV5-5
TGTGCCAGCTCACCTGAGGGCGGGGCCTACACCGGGGAGCTGTTTTTT	CASSPEGGAYTGELFF	TRBJ2-2	NA	NA	TRBV18
TGTGCCAGCAGCTTAGAGACAGGGGACTACAATGAGCAGTTCTTC	CASSLETGDYNEQFF	TRBJ2-1	TRBD1	NA	TRBV7-3
TGTGCCAGCAGCGTCGGACGGACAGGGAGTCCTAATAGTATACGCGAGCAGTACTTC	CASSVGRTGSPNSIREQYF	TRBJ2-7	TRBD1	NA	TRBV5-4
TGTGCCAGCAGCTTATTCGGGAGCGCAGAAGGCTATGGCTACACCTTC	CASSLFGSAEGYGYTF	TRBJ1-2	NA	NA	TRBV7-2
TGTGCCAGTAGTAAGGACAGGGCAGGAGGCTACACCTTC	CASSKDRAGGYTF	TRBJ1-2	TRBD1	NA	TRBV19
TGTGCCAGCAGCGTAGCGGCAGGAACTAACTATGGCTACACCTTC	CASSVAAGTNYGYTF	TRBJ1-2	NA	NA	TRBV9
TGTGCCAGCAGCCCCGCCGGGACTAGCGAAAATGAGCAGTTCTTC	CASSPAGTSENEQFF	TRBJ2-1	TRBD2	NA	TRBV11-2
TGCGCCAGCAGCTCGGACAGGCCTTCCTACGAGCAGTACTTC	CASSSDRPSYEQYF	TRBJ2-7	TRBD1	few	TRBV5-1
TGTGCCAGCAGTGCCGCAGACTACCTTGGAAACACCATATATTTT	CASSAADYLGNTIYF	TRBJ1-3	NA	few	TRBV2
TGTGCCACCAGCAGACGGGACACAGGGGGTGGCACCGGGGAGCTGTTTTTT	CATSRRDTGGGTGELFF	TRBJ2-2	TRBD1	NA	TRBV15
TGCGCCAGCAGCCAAGATCTATTTGGACAGATTTATGGCTACACCTTC	CASSQDLFGQIYGYTF	TRBJ1-2	NA	NA	TRBV4-3
TGTGCCAGCAGCTTGGACGGACAGGGTGGAAACACCATATATTTT	CASSLDGQGGNTIYF	TRBJ1-3	TRBD1	once	TRBV7-9
TGTGCCAGCAGCCAAGTAGGACAGCTGAACACTGAAGCTTTCTTT	CASSQVGQLNTEAFF	TRBJ1-1	NA	NA	TRBV4-2
TGTGCCAGCAGCCCCCTATTGAGTCGGAATGAGCAGTTCTTC	CASSPLLSRNEQFF	TRBJ2-1	NA	NA	TRBV11-3
TGCGCCAGCAGCGCCGACAGGGTGTGGGCTGAAGCTTTCTTT	CASSADRVWAEAFF	TRBJ1-1	TRBD1	NA	TRBV5-1
TGTGCCAGCTCACCCCAAAAATACGAGCAGTACTTC	CASSPQKYEQYF	TRBJ2-7	NA	once	TRBV18
TGTGCCAGCAAGCCGGGACACCAATACACCGGGGAGCTGTTTTTT	CASKPGHQYTGELFF	TRBJ2-2	NA	NA	TRBV3-1/TRBV3-2
TGTGCCAGCAGCTCAAACTACAGGGGGCTGGCCTACAATGAGCAGTTCTTC	CASSSNYRGLAYNEQFF	TRBJ2-1	TRBD1	NA	TRBV9
TGTGCCAGCAGCTTCGGGACAGGAGGATACAATCAGCCCCAGCATTTT	CASSFGTGGYNQPQHF	TRBJ1-5	TRBD1	NA	TRBV5-6
TGTGCCAGCAGCGCTGGACAGTTCGCCTACAATGAGCAGTTCTTC	CASSAGQFAYNEQFF	TRBJ2-1	NA	NA	TRBV9
TGTGCCAGCAGCTTAGTAACAGGGGTCTCCTACGAGCAGTACTTC	CASSLVTGVSYEQYF	TRBJ2-7	TRBD1	once	TRBV7-2
TGCGCCAGCAGCCAAGGGAGCGGCAGGAGCGGCTACACCTTC	CASSQGSGRSGYTF	TRBJ1-2	NA	NA	TRBV4-1
TGCGCCAGCAGCCAAACCCCCCCGACGGGACTCGGGGAGCTGTTTTTT	CASSQTPPTGLGELFF	TRBJ2-2	NA	NA	TRBV4-1
TGTGCCAGCAGCCAAGAGACGGGGGGTAGAGAGACCCAGTACTTC	CASSQETGGRETQYF	TRBJ2-5	TRBD2	NA	TRBV6-6
TGCGCCAGCAGTTCCCCTGGACAGGGGGATGGCTACACCTTC	CASSSPGQGDGYTF	TRBJ1-2	TRBD1	NA	TRBV5-1
TGTACCGATTCGGGGAGAGACAATCAGCCCCAGCATTTT	CTDSGRDNQPQHF	TRBJ1-5	NA	once	TRBV28
TGTGCCAGCAGCCACCTCGACAGGGAGAACGAAAAACTGTTTTTT	CASSHLDRENEKLFF	TRBJ1-4	TRBD1	NA	TRBV4-2
TGTGCCAGCAGTGATGGACAGGGTCCCACTGAAGCTTTCTTT	CASSDGQGPTEAFF	TRBJ1-1	TRBD1	few	TRBV2
TGTGCCAGCATCCCCGGGACTAGCCCCTACAATGAGCAGTTCTTC	CASIPGTSPYNEQFF	TRBJ2-1	TRBD2	NA	TRBV27
TGTGCCAGCAGCTTAAAGGGTCTAGCGGGGGCCCCGCGCGATGAGCAGTTCTTC	CASSLKGLAGAPRDEQFF	TRBJ2-1	TRBD2	NA	TRBV7-2
TGTGCTAGTGGGTCCCGGACAGGGGGCGCCTCGGGTGAAGCTTTCTTT	CASGSRTGGASGEAFF	TRBJ1-1	TRBD1	NA	TRBV12-5
TGTGCCAGCAGTAGGAACAAGGACTTCACCTTAAAAGACAATGAGCAGTTCTTC	CASSRNKDFTLKDNEQFF	TRBJ2-1	NA	NA	TRBV25-1
TGTGCCGCGGGGGCGCACGATGGTGAAGCTTTCTTT	CAAGAHDGEAFF	TRBJ1-1	NA	NA	TRBV19
TGCAGCGTTCGGACAGGGACCTCGGGGAACACTGAAGCTTTCTTT	CSVRTGTSGNTEAFF	TRBJ1-1	TRBD1	few	TRBV29-1
TGTGCCAGCAGCCTTTTGGGACTGAACAATCAGCCCCAGCATTTT	CASSLLGLNNQPQHF	TRBJ1-5	NA	NA	TRBV7-2
TGTGCCAGCAGTGAAGGAACATTTAATGAAAAACTGTTTTTT	CASSEGTFNEKLFF	TRBJ1-4	NA	NA	TRBV2